These 9 T cell receptor beta chains were sequenced from one sample in a study of blood T cell repertoires in COVID-19. Method: immunoSEQ multiplex PCR; TCRdb's copy keeps in-frame clones and lacks some. This table has 150,000 to 200,000 clones, around 90% appearing once. Source material: peripheral blood. The receptors derive from a man in his forties with active or convalescent COVID-19.

The chain uses TRBV6-5 and TRBJ2-7; 7 positions match TRBD1. The V and J ends lost 10 bases and 1 base, in that order; junction bases with no gene match: 10. CDR1 and CDR2 from the germline V gene are MNHEY and SVGAGI. This CDR3 has 14 residues. The CDR3 DNA is TGTGCCACGACCTACGACAGGGAGTCCTACGAGCAGTACTTC. Translating it yields CATTYDRESYEQYF.

The chain couples TRBV27 to TRBJ1-6; unclear D gene. Germline CDR1 is MNHEY and CDR2 is SMNVEV (reference sequence). The CDR3 has 15 residues. Trimming took 6 bases from V and 0 from J, leaving 9 bases between them. DNA of the CDR3: TGTGCCAGCAGACGAGATTTCTCCTATAATTCACCCCTCCACTTT. This translates into CASRRDFSYNSPLHF.

This clone has just one count. The chain joins TRBV4-2 to TRBJ1-2; 7 nucleotides agree with TRBD1. The CDR3 is made up of 14 amino acids. V lost 1 base to trimming and J lost 8 bases; unmatched junction nucleotides: 7. In germline, CDR1 is LGHNA, CDR2 YNFKEQ. The CDR3 sequence is CASSQGDQGEGYTF. Here the CDR3 DNA reads TGTGCCAGCAGCCAAGGCGACCAGGGGGAAGGCTACACCTTC.

The chain links TRBV20-1 to TRBJ2-5; unclear D gene. CDR1 DFQATT and CDR2 SNEGSKA come from the germline V gene (reference sequence). The V gene lost 8 bases and the J gene lost 5 bases, with 12 bases spanning the gap. CDR3 length: 11 residues. The CDR3 region is CSSTQVETQYF. CDR3 DNA sequence: TGCAGTTCCACACAAGTCGAGACCCAGTACTTC.

This chain connects TRBV5-1 to TRBJ2-2; TRBD1 agrees at 11 bases. The CDR3 runs to 16 residues. The germline gives CDR1 SGHRS, CDR2 YFSETQ. V lost 4 bases, J lost 5 bases, and 7 bases stayed unmatched. The CDR3 region has the DNA TGCGCCAGCAGCCCGATTGGACAGGGGGCTACCGGGGAGCTGTTTTTT. Its translation: CASSPIGQGATGELFF.

This chain connects TRBV7-6 to TRBJ1-4; 10 bases are a match to TRBD1. This CDR3 contains 15 residues. V shed 5 bases and J 6 bases; nucleotides not matched to a gene: 6. CDR1 SGHVS and CDR2 FNYEAQ come from the germline V gene. CDR3 residues: CASSLGDRGHEKLFF. Written as DNA, the CDR3 is TGTGCCAGCAGCCTGGGGGACAGGGGCCATGAAAAACTGTTTTTT.

V and J are TRBV9 and TRBJ1-3, with 8 bases that match TRBD1. This CDR3 has 15 residues. CDR1 and CDR2 (germline): SGDLS, YYNGEE. With V trimmed by 4 bases and J by 1 base, 4 bases remained unmatched. CDR3 amino acids: CASSTTGVSGNTIYF. The CDR3 region has the DNA TGTGCCAGCAGCACGACAGGGGTGTCTGGAAACACCATATATTTT. The full variable domain, in which reference TRBV9 and TRBJ1-3 provide the parts outside the CDR3, is DSGVTQTPKHLITATGQRVTLRCSPRSGDLSVYWYQQSLDQGLQFLIQYYNGEERAKGNILERFSAQQFPDLHSELNLSSLELGDSALYFCASSTTGVSGNTIYFGEGSWLTVV.

The chain combines TRBV30 with TRBJ1-5; TRBD1 aligns across 9 bases. The junction had 7 bases not matched to a gene; V was cut back by 6 bases and J by 7 bases. Germline lookup yields CDR1 GTSNPN and CDR2 SVGIG (reference sequence). The CDR3 has 13 residues. The CDR3 is CACSGQGGQPQHF. The CDR3 nucleotides read TGTGCCTGTTCGGGACAGGGAGGGCAGCCCCAGCATTTT.

This chain uses TRBV12-5 with TRBJ1-4; D gene unclear. CDR1 LGHNT and CDR2 FRNRAP come from the germline V gene. The CDR3 is made up of 12 amino acids. V lost 3 bases to trimming and J lost 7 bases, with 6 bases between them. The DNA for the CDR3 is TGTGCTAGTGGTTTAGAGGCTGAAAAACTGTTTTTT. Its translation: CASGLEAEKLFF.